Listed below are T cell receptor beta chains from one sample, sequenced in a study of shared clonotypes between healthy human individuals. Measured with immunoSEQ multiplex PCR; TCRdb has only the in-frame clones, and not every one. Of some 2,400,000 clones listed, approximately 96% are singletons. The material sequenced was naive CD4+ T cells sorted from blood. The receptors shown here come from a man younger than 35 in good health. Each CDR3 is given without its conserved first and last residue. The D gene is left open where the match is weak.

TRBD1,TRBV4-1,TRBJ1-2,ASSQTGGGGYT
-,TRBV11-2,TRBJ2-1,ASSLAGERNEQF
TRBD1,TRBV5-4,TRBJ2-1,ASSLRDSNEQF
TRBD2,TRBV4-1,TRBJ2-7,ASSHQTSADYEQY
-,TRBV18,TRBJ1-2,ASSPTGQGNYGYT
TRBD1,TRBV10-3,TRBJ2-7,ATGTGPYEQY
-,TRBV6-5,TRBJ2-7,ASSSPIYEQY
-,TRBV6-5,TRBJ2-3,ASSYSPSSTDTQY
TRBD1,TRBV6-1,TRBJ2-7,ASTQGDRGHYEQY
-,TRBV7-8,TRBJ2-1,ASSLADEQF
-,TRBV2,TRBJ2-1,ASRLQGVLFNEQF
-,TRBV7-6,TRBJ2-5,ASSSGPPQY
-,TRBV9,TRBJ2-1,ASSVGWSGSYNEQF
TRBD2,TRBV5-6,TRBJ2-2,ASSTQREYTGELF
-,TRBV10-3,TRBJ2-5,AIGWSAGQQETQY
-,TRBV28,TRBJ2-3,ASSLDPTGLWNTDTQY
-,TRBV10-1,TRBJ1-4,ASSEWGF
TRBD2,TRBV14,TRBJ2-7,ASSHLTGTSRAPSYEQY
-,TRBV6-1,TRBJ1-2,ASSDVNRDVGHGYT
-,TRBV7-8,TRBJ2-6,ASSLMSLSGANVLT
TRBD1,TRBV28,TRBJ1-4,ASSLPQGLEKLF
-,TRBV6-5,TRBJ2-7,ASSSRTPWRQY
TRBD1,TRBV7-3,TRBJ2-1,ASSVAGTGGYNEQF
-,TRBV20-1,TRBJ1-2,SARQAYGYT